The 30 T cell receptor beta chains given below trace back to one sample, sequenced in a study of monozygotic twins with inflammatory bowel disease. TCRdb re-called the 5' RACE reads and catalogs CDR3 proteins one per entry, DNA excluded. In all, the sample yields a few hundred thousand distinct CDR3 sequences. The sample consisted of blood. The receptors were sampled from a human donor with ulcerative colitis or Crohn's disease, or a healthy co-twin of an affected twin (not recorded which).

V and J are TRBV28 and TRBJ1-2. The CDR3 runs to 15 residues. Per germline, CDR1 MDHEN and CDR2 SYDVKM. CDR3 region: CASSPRGSLNYGYTF.

The chain employs TRBV10-3 and TRBJ1-1; with no DNA, the TCRdb D assignment of TRBD1 cannot be verified. Germline V lookup: CDR1 ENHRY, CDR2 SYGVKD. The CDR3 has 15 residues. The CDR3 protein is CAIRGTGGGGTEAFF.

This chain uses TRBV28 with TRBJ1-1; TCRdb's D gene call, TRBD1, goes unchecked for lack of DNA. Germline loops: CDR1 MDHEN, CDR2 SYDVKM. This CDR3 contains 12 residues. CDR3 region: CASSLWQGQAFF.

This sequence joins TRBV6-1 and TRBJ1-2. The germline gives CDR1 MNHNS, CDR2 SASEGT. The CDR3 spans 14 residues. CDR3 sequence: CASSEHGPSSGYTF.

V gene TRBV7-9 combines with J gene TRBJ2-5; there is no DNA to check the TCRdb D call of TRBD2. Germline V lookup: CDR1 SEHNR, CDR2 FQNEAQ (reference sequence). CDR3 length equals 16 residues. The CDR3 protein is CASSLRLAGYQETQYF. Together with reference TRBV7-9 and TRBJ2-5, the CDR3 gives the full variable domain: DTGVSQNPRHKITKRGQNVTFRCDPISEHNRLYWYRQTLGQGPEFLTYFQNEAQLEKSRLLSDRFSAERPKGSFSTLEIQRTEQGDSAMYLCASSLRLAGYQETQYFGPGTRLLVL.

The CDR3 sequence: CASSLEFLNTEAFF. V is TRBV5-1 and J is TRBJ1-1. The CDR3 loop spans 14 amino acids. CDR1 and CDR2 from the germline V gene are SGHRS and YFSETQ.

The chain recombines TRBV7-7 with TRBJ2-2; the TCRdb call, TRBD1, lacks DNA for checking. Germline CDR1 and CDR2: SSHAT and FNYEAQ (reference sequence). CDR3 length: 14 residues. The CDR3 loop is CASTETGGTGELFF. Full variable domain (missing parts from reference TRBV7-7 and TRBJ2-2): GAGVSQSPRYKVTKRGQDVTLRCDPISSHATLYWYQQALGQGPEFLTYFNYEAQPDKSGLPSDRFSAERPEGSISTLTIQRTEQRDSAMYRCASTETGGTGELFFGEGSRLTVL.

The CDR3 loop reads CSVEAVETQYF. The chain uses TRBV29-1 and TRBJ2-5. The CDR3 has 11 amino acids. CDR1 is SQVTM and CDR2 is ANQGSEA in the germline V gene.

The CDR3 reads CAISESPPIGGTLSSTDTQYF. The chain is built from TRBV10-3 and TRBJ2-3; TCRdb lists TRBD2, though no DNA is available to test this call. The CDR3 has 21 residues. Per the germline V gene, CDR1 is ENHRY and CDR2 is SYGVKD.

The chain joins TRBV9 to TRBJ2-1; checking the TCRdb D call of TRBD1 is not possible without DNA. Germline V lookup: CDR1 SGDLS, CDR2 YYNGEE. This CDR3 has 18 amino acids. The CDR3 region is CASSVEGVPNTPYNEQFF.

The gene calls are TRBV20-1 and TRBJ1-1. Per germline, CDR1 DFQATT and CDR2 SNEGSKA (reference sequence). This CDR3 is built from 14 residues. This chain's CDR3 is CSARPWDRNTEAFF.

The V and J genes are TRBV5-1 and TRBJ2-1; TCRdb's D call of TRBD2 is untestable without DNA. The CDR3 totals 18 residues. Germline V gene sequence: CDR1 SGHRS, CDR2 YFSETQ. The CDR3 loop is CASSLAGLAGASYNEQFF.

This chain connects TRBV6-1 to TRBJ1-2; the TCRdb call, TRBD1, lacks DNA for checking. From germline, CDR1 is MNHNS and CDR2 SASEGT. CDR3 length: 13 residues. The CDR3 protein is CATYGRSIYGYTF.

The rearrangement uses TRBV25-1 and TRBJ2-7. The CDR3 contains 11 residues. Germline assignment: CDR1 MGHDK and CDR2 SYGVNS. This chain's CDR3 is CASNGVYEQYF.

This chain connects TRBV20-1 to TRBJ2-3; the D call from TCRdb, TRBD1, cannot be confirmed without DNA. In germline, CDR1 is DFQATT, CDR2 SNEGSKA (reference sequence). The CDR3 sequence is 15 residues long. CDR3: CSARDWGQGSDTQYF.

The gene calls are TRBV7-2 and TRBJ2-7. CDR3 size: 13 residues. CDR1 and CDR2 (germline): SGHTA, FQGNSA. CDR3 sequence reads: CASSLDDGDEQYF.

The J gene is TRBJ1-2, the V gene TRBV7-2; checking the TCRdb D call of TRBD1 is not possible without DNA. Germline assignment: CDR1 SGHTA and CDR2 FQGNSA. CDR3 length: 15 residues. The CDR3 here is CASSLTRQVFYGYTF.

The CDR3 reads CASSVGETYEQYF. V usage is TRBV6-1 and J usage is TRBJ2-7. The CDR3 covers 13 residues. CDR1 is MNHNS and CDR2 is SASEGT in the germline V gene.

V gene TRBV10-3 combines with J gene TRBJ2-1; TCRdb selects TRBD1, and the lack of DNA leaves this call unchecked. CDR1 is ENHRY and CDR2 is SYGVKD in the germline V gene. The CDR3 runs 12 residues. The CDR3 protein is CAIRGQGNEQFF.

The chain uses TRBV27 and TRBJ2-1; the TCRdb D gene call, TRBD1, has no DNA to confirm it. The germline CDR1 and CDR2 sequences are MNHEY and SMNVEV (reference sequence). This CDR3 region has 12 residues. The CDR3 here is CASSFPGRAAFF.

V gene TRBV6-5 combines with J gene TRBJ2-2; TCRdb proposes TRBD1, but this gene call is untestable without DNA. CDR1 and CDR2 (germline): MNHEY, SVGAGI. This CDR3 contains 16 residues. CDR3 sequence: CASSSLTGGNTGELFF.

The gene calls are TRBV12-3 or TRBV12-4 and TRBJ2-3. The CDR3 length is 13 residues. The CDR3 loop reads CASCQRYTDTQYF.

J is TRBJ2-7 and V is TRBV20-1; TCRdb names TRBD1, which stays unverified in the absence of DNA. The CDR3 extends over 13 amino acids. The V gene's germline CDR1 is DFQATT and CDR2 SNEGSKA (reference sequence). CDR3 region: CSATRTGKGEQYF.

The J gene is TRBJ2-7, the V gene TRBV28. The CDR3 has 14 residues. Germline V CDR1 and CDR2: MDHEN, SYDVKM. CDR3 sequence reads: CASSLRLFSYEQYF.

The rearrangement links TRBV6-5 to TRBJ2-1. CDR1 is MNHEY, CDR2 SVGAGI, per germline. The CDR3 runs to 12 residues. This CDR3 is CASSYSMQHQFF.

The V gene is TRBV5-4, the J gene TRBJ2-3; TCRdb's D call, TRBD2, is unchecked because there is no DNA. Germline V gene data show CDR1 as SGHNT and CDR2 as YYREEE (reference sequence). This CDR3 has 16 amino acids. This CDR3 reads CASSAYLAISTDTQYF.

V and J are TRBV10-3 and TRBJ1-1; the TCRdb D gene call, TRBD1, has no DNA to confirm it. CDR1 and CDR2 (germline): ENHRY, SYGVKD. CDR3 length: 14 amino acids. CDR3 amino acids: CAKTNRAVNTEAFF.

The rearrangement joins TRBV5-6 to TRBJ2-5; TCRdb designates TRBD2, a call that cannot be tested without DNA. This CDR3 comprises 15 residues. Germline CDR1 is SGHDT and CDR2 is YYEEEE. The CDR3 here is CASSLGGQGGETQYF.

V is TRBV28 and J is TRBJ2-2; TCRdb outputs TRBD1, but without DNA this stays unchecked. The CDR3 is made up of 16 amino acids. Per germline, CDR1 MDHEN and CDR2 SYDVKM. This chain's CDR3 is CASSSPGAGGTGELFF.

The chain joins TRBV19 to TRBJ1-2; TCRdb indicates TRBD1, and absent DNA this call remains unverified. CDR1 is LNHDA, CDR2 SQIVND, per germline (reference sequence). CDR3 length equals 15 residues. CDR3 protein: CASSIDGRGGYGYTF.